The present T cell receptor (beta chain) was sequenced within a study of T-cell memory formation after mild COVID-19. V was clipped by 1 base and J by 4 bases, with 11 bases between them. CDR3 length: 14 amino acids. Germline V lookup: CDR1 DFQATT, CDR2 SNEGSKA (reference sequence). General study results and limits: Nothing confirmed that second-wave clones peaking on day 37 were specific for SARS-CoV-2. Day 15 to 85 contracting clones showed balanced CD4/CD8; later expanders leaned CD4+. Researchers report contracting CD4+ clones mostly in CM and EM, with CD8+ clones in EMRA.

As regards this clonotype: The antigen is not known.

MiXCR, run by TCRdb on the 5' RACE reads, gives a single entry per CDR3 protein. The sample holds 500,000 to 600,000 distinct CDR3 sequences, over 15% seen once. Material: PBMCs or a T cell subset sorted from them (not recorded which). The chain employs TRBV20-1 and TRBJ2-1; D assignment may be TRBD1 or TRBD2 (5 bases each). This clonotype originated in an adult woman who had mild COVID-19 (a few samples of this study predate the infection). Cell type and time point are not known. DNA for the CDR3: TGCAGTGCTAGAGTCCGGGACCTTTACAATGAGCAGTTCTTC. Translated: CSARVRDLYNEQFF.